The text below deals with one TCR beta chain. The data originate from a study of Ad26.COV2.S vaccination and SARS-CoV-2 variants. Study in general: Ad26.COV2.S shots went into the muscle once or twice, 56 days apart.

Germline lookup yields CDR1 MGHDK and CDR2 SYGVNS. Trimming shortened V by 5 bases and J by 1 base, and 16 bases separated the two germline ends. The CDR3 extends over 16 amino acids. Some clones are missing from TCRdb's copy, which holds only in-frame ones; the method was immunoSEQ multiplex PCR. The profile shows roughly 320,000 clones, around 87% of them singletons. The treatment is: some 20 received Ad26.COV2.S at low or high dose, single or two shots; about 5 received placebo; per-sample allocation not given. All samples were drawn on day 63, counting from the first vaccine or placebo injection. In Boston, an adult donor aged 18-55 years took part. Wuhan-strain spike was delivered by a replication-incompetent Ad26 vector.

The sample in question was peripheral blood, obtained in a trial of Ad26.COV2.S vaccine versus placebo. This chain joins TRBV25-1 and TRBJ2-3; TRBD2 is a possible D gene (7 bases). The receptor's source is a person aged 18-60 years who received the Ad26.COV2.S COVID-19 vaccine or a placebo. The CDR3 sequence is CASSLPGRGRTDTQYF. In DNA, the CDR3 is TGTGCCAGCAGTCTCCCTGGGCGGGGGCGCACAGATACGCAGTATTTT.